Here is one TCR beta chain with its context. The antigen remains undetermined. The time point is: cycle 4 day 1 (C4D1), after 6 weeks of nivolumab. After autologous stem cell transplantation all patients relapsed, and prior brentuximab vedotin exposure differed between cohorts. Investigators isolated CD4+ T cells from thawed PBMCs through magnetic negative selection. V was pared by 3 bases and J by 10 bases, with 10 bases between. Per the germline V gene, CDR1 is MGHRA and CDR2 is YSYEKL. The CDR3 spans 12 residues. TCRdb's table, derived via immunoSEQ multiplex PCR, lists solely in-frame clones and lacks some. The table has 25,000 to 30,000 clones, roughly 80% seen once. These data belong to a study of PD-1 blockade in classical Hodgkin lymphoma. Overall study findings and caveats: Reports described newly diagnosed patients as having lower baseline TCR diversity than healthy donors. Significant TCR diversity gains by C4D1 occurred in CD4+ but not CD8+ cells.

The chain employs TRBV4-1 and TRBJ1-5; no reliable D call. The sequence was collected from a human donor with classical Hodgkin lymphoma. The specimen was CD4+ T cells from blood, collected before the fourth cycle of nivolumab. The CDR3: CASSHPRGPQHF. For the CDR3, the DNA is TGCGCCAGCAGCCACCCCCGTGGACCCCAGCATTTT.